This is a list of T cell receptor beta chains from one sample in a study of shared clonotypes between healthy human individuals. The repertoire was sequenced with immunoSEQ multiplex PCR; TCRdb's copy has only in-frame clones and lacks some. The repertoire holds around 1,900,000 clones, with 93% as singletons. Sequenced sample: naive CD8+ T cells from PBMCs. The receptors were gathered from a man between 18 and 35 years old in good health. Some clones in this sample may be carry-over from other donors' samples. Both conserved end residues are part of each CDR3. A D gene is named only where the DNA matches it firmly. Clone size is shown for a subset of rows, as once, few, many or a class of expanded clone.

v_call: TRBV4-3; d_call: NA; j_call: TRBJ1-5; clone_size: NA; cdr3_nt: TGCGCCAGCAGCCAAGTACGTGGGGCTGGGCAGCCCCAGCATTTT; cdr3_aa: CASSQVRGAGQPQHF
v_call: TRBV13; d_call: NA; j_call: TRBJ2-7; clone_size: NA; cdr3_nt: TGTGCCAGCAGCTTAGCACTCCTGGGTACCCTGTACTTC; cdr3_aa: CASSLALLGTLYF
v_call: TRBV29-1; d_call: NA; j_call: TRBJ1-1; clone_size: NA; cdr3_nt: TGCAGCGTTGTTCAGGGTCCAGCTGAAGCTTTCTTT; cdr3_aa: CSVVQGPAEAFF
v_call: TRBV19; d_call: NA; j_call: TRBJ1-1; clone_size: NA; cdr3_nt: TGTGCCAGTAGTATGGGCGCGGGGCCGGGCACTGAAGCTTTCTTT; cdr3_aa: CASSMGAGPGTEAFF
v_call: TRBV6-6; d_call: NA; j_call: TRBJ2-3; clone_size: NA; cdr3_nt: TGTGCCAGCAGCACCCCGGCGCGAAGGGCAGATACGCAGTATTTT; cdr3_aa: CASSTPARRADTQYF
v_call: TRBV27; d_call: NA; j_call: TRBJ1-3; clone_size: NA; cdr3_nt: TGTGCCAGCAGTCAGGGATCTGGAAACACCATATATTTT; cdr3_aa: CASSQGSGNTIYF
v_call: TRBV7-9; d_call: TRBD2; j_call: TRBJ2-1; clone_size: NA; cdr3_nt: TGTGCCAGCAGCACCAGCGGGGGGCGGGACGAGCAGTTCTTC; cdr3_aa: CASSTSGGRDEQFF
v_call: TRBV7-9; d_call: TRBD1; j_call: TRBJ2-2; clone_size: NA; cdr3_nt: TGTGCCAGCAGCGCCGACAGGGGGTCGGACGGGGAGCTGTTTTTT; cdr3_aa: CASSADRGSDGELFF
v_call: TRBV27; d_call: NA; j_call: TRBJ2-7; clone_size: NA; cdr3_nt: TGTGCCAGCAGTTTATCAAGTGGTGAACGCTCCTACGAGCAGTACTTC; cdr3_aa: CASSLSSGERSYEQYF
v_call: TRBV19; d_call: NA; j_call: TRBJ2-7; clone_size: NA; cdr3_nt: TGTGCCAGTAGTATAGATTCCCGGGGCGAGCAGTACTTC; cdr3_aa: CASSIDSRGEQYF
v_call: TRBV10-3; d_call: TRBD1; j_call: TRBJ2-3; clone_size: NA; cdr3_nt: TGTGCCATCAGTGAGGGACAGGGCCCAGATACGCAGTATTTT; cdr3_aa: CAISEGQGPDTQYF
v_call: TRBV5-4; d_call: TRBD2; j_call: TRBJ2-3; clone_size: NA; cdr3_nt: TGTGCCAGCAGCGCCCAGGCCCCGACTAGCGGGATAAGCACAGATACGCAGTATTTT; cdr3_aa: CASSAQAPTSGISTDTQYF
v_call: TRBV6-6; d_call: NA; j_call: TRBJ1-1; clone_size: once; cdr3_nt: TGTGCCAGCAGTTACTCTCGAGCCACTGAAGCTTTCTTT; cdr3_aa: CASSYSRATEAFF
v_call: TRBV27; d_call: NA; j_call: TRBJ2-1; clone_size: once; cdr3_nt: TGTGCCAGCAGTATACGGGACTCCGCTAATGAGCAGTTCTTC; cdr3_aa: CASSIRDSANEQFF
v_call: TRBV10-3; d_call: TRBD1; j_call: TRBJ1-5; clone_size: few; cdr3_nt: TGTGCCATCAGTGAGTCGGGGACAGGGGGCAATCAGCCCCAGCATTTT; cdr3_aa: CAISESGTGGNQPQHF
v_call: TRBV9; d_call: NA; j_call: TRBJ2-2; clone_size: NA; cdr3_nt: TGTGCCAGCAGCGTAGTGGGGGGCCCCGGTTCCGGGGAGCTGTTTTTT; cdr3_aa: CASSVVGGPGSGELFF
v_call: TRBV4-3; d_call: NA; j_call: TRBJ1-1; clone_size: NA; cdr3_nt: TGCGCCAGCAGCCAAGATAGGGCAAGCACTGAAGCCTTCTTT; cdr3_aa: CASSQDRASTEAFF
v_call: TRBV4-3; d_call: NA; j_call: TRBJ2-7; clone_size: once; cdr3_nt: TGCGCCAGCAGCCAAGATCTTAGCGTCGTAGTCTACGAGCAGTACTTC; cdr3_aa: CASSQDLSVVVYEQYF
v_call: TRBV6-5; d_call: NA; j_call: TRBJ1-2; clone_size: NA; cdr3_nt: TGTGCCAGCCCCCCCCTGGGCGGAGGCTATGGCTACACCTTC; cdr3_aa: CASPPLGGGYGYTF
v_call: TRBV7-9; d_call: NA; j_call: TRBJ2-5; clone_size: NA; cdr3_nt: TGTGCCAGCAGCCCCCCCCCGGGACCGCTAGGGGAGAGCGGGGAGACCCAGTACTTC; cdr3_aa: CASSPPPGPLGESGETQYF
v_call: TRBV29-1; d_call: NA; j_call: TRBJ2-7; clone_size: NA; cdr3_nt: TGCAGCCTACAGGAACCCTACGAGCAGTACTTC; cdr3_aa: CSLQEPYEQYF
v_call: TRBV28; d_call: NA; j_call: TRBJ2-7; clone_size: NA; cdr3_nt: TGTGCCAGCAGTTTACTCGCGTTACCTTCCGAGCAGTACTTC; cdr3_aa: CASSLLALPSEQYF
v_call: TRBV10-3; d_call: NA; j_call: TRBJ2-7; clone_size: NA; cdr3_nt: TGTGCCATCAGCGCCACAATTCGACTCGACACGAAGAGCTCCTACGAGCAGTACTTC; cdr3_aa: CAISATIRLDTKSSYEQYF
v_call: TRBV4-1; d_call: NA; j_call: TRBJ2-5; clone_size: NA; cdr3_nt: TGCGCCAGCAGCCAAGTCTTGAGTTACCAAGAGACCCAGTACTTC; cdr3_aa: CASSQVLSYQETQYF
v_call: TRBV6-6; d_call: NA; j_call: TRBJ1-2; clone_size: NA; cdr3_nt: TGTGCCAGCAGTCTCGACAGCACTAACTATGGCTACACCTTC; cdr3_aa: CASSLDSTNYGYTF
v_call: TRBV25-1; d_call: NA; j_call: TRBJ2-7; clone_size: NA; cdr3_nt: TGTGCCAGCAGTGATCGTCCGGGCGGGGAAACCTACGAGCAGTACTTC; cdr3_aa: CASSDRPGGETYEQYF